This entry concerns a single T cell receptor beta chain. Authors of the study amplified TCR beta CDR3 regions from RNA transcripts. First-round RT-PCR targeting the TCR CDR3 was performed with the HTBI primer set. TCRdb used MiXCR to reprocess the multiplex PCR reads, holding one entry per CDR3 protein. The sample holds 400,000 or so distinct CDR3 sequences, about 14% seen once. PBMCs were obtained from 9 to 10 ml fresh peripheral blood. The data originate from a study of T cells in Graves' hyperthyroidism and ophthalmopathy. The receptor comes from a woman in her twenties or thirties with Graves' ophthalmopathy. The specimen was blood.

The CDR3 DNA sequence: TGTGCCAGCAGTGCCCTAAGCACAGGGACCGGGGAGCTGTTTTTT. Its translation is CASSALSTGTGELFF. V gene TRBV2 combines with J gene TRBJ2-2, with D tentatively TRBD1 (6 bases). In germline, CDR1 is SNHLY, CDR2 FYNNEI. Trimming removed 4 bases from V and 5 bases from J, with 14 bases in between. This CDR3 region has 15 residues.